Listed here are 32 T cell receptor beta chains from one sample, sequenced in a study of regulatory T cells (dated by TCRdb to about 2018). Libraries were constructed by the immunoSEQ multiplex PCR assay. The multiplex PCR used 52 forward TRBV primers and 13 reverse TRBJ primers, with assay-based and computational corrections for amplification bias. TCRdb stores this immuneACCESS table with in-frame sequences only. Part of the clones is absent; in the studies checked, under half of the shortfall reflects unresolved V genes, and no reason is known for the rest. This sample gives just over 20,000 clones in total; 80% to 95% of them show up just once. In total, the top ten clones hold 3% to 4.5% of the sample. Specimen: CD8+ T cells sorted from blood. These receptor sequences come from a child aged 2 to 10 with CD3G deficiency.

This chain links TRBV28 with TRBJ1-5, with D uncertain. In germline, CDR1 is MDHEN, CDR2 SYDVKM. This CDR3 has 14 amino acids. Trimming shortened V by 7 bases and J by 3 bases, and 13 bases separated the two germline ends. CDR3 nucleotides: TGTGCCAGCACCCTCGGGCCCCTCAATCAGCCCCAGCATTTT. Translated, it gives CASTLGPLNQPQHF.

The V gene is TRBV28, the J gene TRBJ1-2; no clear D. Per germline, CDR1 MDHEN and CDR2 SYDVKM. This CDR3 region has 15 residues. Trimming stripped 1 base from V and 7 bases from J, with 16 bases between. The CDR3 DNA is TGTGCCAGCAGTTTATTGGCCCTGAATCGCGGTGGCTACACCTTC. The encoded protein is CASSLLALNRGGYTF.

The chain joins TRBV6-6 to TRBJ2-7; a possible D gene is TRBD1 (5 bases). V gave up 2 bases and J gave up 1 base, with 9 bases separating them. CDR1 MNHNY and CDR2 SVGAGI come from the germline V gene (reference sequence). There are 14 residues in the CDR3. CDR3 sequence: CASSYTGPSYEQYF. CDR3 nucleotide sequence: TGTGCCAGCAGTTACACAGGACCTTCCTACGAGCAGTACTTC.

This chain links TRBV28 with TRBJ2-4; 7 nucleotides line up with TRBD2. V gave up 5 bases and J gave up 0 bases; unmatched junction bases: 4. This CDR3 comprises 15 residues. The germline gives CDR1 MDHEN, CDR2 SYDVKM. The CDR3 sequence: CASSEAGLAKNIQYF. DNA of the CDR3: TGTGCCAGCAGTGAAGCGGGGTTAGCCAAAAACATTCAGTACTTC.

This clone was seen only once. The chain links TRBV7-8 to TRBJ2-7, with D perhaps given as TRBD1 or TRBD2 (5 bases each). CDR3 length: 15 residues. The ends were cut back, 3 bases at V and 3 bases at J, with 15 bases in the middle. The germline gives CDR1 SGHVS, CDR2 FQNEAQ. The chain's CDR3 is CASSLGVGAFYEQYF. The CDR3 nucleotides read TGTGCCAGCAGCTTGGGGGTAGGGGCTTTCTACGAGCAGTACTTC.

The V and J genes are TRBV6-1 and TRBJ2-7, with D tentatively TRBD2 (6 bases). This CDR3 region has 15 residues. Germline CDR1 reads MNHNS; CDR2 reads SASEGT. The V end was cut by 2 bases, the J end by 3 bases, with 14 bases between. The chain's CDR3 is CASSESGEARYEQYF. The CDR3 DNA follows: TGTGCCAGCAGTGAATCGGGGGAGGCCCGCTACGAGCAGTACTTC.

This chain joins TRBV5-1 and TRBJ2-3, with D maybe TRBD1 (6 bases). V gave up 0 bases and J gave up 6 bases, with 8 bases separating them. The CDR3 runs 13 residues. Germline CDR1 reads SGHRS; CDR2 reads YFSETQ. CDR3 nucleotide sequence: TGCGCCAGCAGCTTGGTGGGGGCGGATACGCAGTATTTT. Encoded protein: CASSLVGADTQYF.

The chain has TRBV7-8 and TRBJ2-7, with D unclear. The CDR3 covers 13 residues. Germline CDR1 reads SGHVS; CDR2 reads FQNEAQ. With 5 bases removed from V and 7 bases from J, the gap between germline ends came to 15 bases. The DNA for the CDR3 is TGTGCCAGCAGCCCGGACGAGTTGGGAGAGCAGTACTTC. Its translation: CASSPDELGEQYF.

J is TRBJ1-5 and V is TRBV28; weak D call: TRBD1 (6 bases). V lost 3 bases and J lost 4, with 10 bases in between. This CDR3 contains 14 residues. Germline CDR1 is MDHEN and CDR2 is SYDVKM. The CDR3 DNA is TGTGCCAGCAGTTTTTCGGGGGCAAATCAGCCCCAGCATTTT. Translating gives CASSFSGANQPQHF.

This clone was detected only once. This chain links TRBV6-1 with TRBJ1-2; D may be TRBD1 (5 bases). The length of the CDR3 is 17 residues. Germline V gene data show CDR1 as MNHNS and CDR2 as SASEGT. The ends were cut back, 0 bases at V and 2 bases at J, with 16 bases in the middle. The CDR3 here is CASSEADYYRQNYGYTF. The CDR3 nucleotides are TGTGCCAGCAGTGAAGCGGACTATTATCGACAGAACTATGGCTACACCTTC.

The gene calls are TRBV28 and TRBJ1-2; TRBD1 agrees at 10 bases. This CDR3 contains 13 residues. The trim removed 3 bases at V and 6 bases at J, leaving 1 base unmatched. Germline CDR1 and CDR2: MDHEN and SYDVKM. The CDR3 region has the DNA TGTGCCAGCAGTTTGACAGGGGGCGATGGCTACACCTTC. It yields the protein CASSLTGGDGYTF.

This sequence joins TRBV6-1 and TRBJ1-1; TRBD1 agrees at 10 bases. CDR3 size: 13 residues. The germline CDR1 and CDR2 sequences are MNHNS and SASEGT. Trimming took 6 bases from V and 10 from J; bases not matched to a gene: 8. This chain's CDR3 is CASRATGGWRAFF. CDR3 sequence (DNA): TGTGCCAGCAGGGCGACAGGGGGCTGGCGAGCTTTCTTT.

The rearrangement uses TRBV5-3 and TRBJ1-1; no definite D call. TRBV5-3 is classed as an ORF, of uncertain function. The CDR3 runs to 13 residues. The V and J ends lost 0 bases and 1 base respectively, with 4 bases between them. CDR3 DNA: TGTGCCAGAAGCTTGGGACCGAACACTGAAGCTTTCTTT. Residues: CARSLGPNTEAFF.

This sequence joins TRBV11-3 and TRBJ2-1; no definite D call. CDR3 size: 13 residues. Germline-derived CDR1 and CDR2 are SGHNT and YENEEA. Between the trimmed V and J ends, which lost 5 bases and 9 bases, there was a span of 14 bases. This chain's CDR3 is CASSPAMSGEQFF. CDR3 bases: TGTGCCAGCAGCCCCGCTATGTCGGGTGAGCAGTTCTTC.

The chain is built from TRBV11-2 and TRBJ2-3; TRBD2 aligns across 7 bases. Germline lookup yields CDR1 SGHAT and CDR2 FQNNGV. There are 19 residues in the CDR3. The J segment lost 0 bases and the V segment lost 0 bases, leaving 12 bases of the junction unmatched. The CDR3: CASSLDPLTRAGSTDTQYF. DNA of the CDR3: TGTGCCAGCAGCTTAGATCCACTGACTAGAGCGGGGAGCACAGATACGCAGTATTTT.

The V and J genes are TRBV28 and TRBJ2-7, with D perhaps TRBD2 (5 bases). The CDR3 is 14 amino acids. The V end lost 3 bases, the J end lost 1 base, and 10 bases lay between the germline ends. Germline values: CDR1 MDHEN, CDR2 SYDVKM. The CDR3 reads CASSLRGFSYEQYF. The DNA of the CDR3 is TGTGCCAGCAGTTTGCGAGGGTTTTCCTACGAGCAGTACTTC.

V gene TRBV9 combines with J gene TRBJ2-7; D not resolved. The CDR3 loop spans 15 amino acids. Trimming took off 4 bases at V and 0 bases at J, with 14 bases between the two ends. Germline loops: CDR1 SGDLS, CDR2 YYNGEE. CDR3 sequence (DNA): TGTGCCAGCAGCCCCGGGTTGAGCCCCTCCTACGAGCAGTACTTC. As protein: CASSPGLSPSYEQYF.

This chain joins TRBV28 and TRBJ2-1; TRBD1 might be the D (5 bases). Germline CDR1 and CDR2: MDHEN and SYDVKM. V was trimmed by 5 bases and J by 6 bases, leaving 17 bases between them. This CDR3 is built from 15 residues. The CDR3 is CASSPRPLGPNEQFF. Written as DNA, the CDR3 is TGTGCCAGCAGTCCTCGCCCCCTGGGGCCCAATGAGCAGTTCTTC.

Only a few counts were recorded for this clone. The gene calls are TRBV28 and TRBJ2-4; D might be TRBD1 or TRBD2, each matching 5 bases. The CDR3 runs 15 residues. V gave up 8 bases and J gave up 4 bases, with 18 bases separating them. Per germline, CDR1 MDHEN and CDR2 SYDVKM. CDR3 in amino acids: CASGSVGDGKNIQYF. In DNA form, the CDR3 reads TGTGCCAGCGGGAGCGTCGGGGACGGGAAAAACATTCAGTACTTC.

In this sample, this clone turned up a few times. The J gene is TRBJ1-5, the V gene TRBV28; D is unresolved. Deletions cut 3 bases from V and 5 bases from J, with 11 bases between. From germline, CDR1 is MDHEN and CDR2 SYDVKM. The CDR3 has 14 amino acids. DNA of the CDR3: TGTGCCAGCAGTTTGTTCGGCAGCGATCAGCCCCAGCATTTT. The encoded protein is CASSLFGSDQPQHF. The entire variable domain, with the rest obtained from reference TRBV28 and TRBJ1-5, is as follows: DVKVTQSSRYLVKRTGEKVFLECVQDMDHENMFWYRQDPGLGLRLIYFSYDVKMKEKGDIPEGYSVSREKKERFSLILESASTNQTSMYLCASSLFGSDQPQHFGDGTRLSIL.

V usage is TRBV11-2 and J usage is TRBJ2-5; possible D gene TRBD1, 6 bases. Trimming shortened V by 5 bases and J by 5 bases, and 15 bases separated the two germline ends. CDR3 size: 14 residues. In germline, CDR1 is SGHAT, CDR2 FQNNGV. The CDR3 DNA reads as TGTGCCAGCAGCCTAAACAGGGAAGGGGAGACCCAGTACTTC. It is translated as CASSLNREGETQYF.

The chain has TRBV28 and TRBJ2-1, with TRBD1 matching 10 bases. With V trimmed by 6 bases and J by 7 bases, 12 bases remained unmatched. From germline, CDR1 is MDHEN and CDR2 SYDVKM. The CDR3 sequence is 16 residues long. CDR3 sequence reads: CASSHDKRTGGNEQFF. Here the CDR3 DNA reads TGTGCCAGCAGCCACGACAAGCGGACAGGGGGGAATGAGCAGTTCTTC.

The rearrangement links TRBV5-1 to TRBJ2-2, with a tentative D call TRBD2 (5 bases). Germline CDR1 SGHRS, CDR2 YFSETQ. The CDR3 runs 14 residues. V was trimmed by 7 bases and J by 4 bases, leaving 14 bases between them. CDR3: CASGSSFTTGELFF. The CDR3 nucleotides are TGCGCCAGCGGGAGTAGCTTTACCACCGGGGAGCTGTTTTTT.

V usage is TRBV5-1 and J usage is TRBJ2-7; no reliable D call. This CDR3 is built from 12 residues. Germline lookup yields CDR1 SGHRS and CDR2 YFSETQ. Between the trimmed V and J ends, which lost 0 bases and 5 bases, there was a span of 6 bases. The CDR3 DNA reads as TGCGCCAGCAGCTTGGCCGGCAACGAGCAGTACTTC. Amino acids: CASSLAGNEQYF.

CDR3 DNA sequence: TGTGCCAGCAGCAAAAGGGTTACAGGGAGTAGCATGTACGAGCAGTACTTC. The encoded protein is CASSKRVTGSSMYEQYF. This rearrangement joins TRBV21-1 to TRBJ2-7; TRBD1 is the table's D call and was not checked against the DNA. TRBV21-1 is reported as a pseudogene. The CDR3 is 17 amino acids.

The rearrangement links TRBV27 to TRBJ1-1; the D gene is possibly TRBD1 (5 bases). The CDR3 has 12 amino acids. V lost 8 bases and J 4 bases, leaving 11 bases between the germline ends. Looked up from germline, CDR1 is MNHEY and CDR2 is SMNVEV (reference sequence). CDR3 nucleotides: TGTGCCAGCGGGGGTCTAGGCACTGAAGCTTTCTTT. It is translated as CASGGLGTEAFF.

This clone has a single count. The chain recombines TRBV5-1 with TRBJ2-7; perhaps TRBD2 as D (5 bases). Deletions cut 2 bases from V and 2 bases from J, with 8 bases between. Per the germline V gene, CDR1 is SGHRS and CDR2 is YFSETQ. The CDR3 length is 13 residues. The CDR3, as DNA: TGCGCCAGCAGCTTAGGAGGAACCTACGAGCAGTACTTC. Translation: CASSLGGTYEQYF.

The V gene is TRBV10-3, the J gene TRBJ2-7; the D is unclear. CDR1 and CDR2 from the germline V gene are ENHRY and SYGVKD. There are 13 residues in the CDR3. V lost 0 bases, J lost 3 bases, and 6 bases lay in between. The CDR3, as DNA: TGTGCCATCAGTGAGTCCCCGTTCTACGAGCAGTACTTC. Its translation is CAISESPFYEQYF.

Written as DNA, the CDR3 is TGTGCCAGCAGTTACTCGAGTACAGGGATGTATGGCTACACCTTC. As protein: CASSYSSTGMYGYTF. The chain links TRBV6-5 to TRBJ1-2; the D gene is possibly TRBD1 (6 bases). V lost 0 bases and J 5 bases, leaving 13 bases between the germline ends. This CDR3 region has 15 residues. Germline CDR1 MNHEY, CDR2 SVGAGI.

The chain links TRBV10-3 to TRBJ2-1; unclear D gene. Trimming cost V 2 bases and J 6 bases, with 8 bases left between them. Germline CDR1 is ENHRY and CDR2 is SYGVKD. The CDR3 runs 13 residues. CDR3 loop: CAISEPPPNEQFF. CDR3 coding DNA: TGTGCCATCAGTGAGCCCCCTCCCAATGAGCAGTTCTTC.

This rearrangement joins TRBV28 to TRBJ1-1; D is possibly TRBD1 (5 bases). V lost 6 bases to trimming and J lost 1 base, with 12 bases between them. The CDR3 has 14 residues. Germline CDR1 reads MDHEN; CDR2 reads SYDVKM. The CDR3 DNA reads TGTGCCAGCAGCCCCGCGGGGGGGAACACTGAAGCTTTCTTT. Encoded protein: CASSPAGGNTEAFF.

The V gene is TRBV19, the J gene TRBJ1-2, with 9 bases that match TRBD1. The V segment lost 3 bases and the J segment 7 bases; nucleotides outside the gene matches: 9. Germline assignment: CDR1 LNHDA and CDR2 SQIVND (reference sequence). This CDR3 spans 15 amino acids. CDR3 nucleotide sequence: TGTGCCAGTAGTATTCGATCGGGACAGGGAGCTGGCTACACCTTC. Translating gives CASSIRSGQGAGYTF.